This T cell receptor beta chain appears in the sequencing data of a study of cytomegalovirus exposure and HLA in healthy donors. Regarding the study as a whole: A further, later analysis showed that HLA-associated TCR beta chains (compared with equally common others) were more clonally expanded. An assumption of roughly uniform sequencing depth across donors underlay the presence/absence analyses.

With regard to this clone: What it recognizes is unknown.

Donors consisted of healthy bone marrow donors. PCR was performed using 60 Vbeta and 13 Jbeta primers. Repertoires were generated with immunoSEQ multiplex PCR, while TCRdb's copy carries only in-frame clones and drops some. The sample holds some 150,000 clones; roughly 70% are singletons and the top ten take 3.5% to 5%. The CDR3 sequence is 14 residues long. The V segment lost 9 bases and the J segment 4 bases; nucleotides outside the gene matches: 9. Germline loops: CDR1 SNHLY, CDR2 FYNNEI. The clonotype comes from a man younger than 30 in good health and CMV-seropositive. The J gene is TRBJ2-7, the V gene TRBV2; TRBD1 matches at 10 bases. Sample: PBMCs. This chain's CDR3 is CASLGGQGTYEQYF. In DNA form, the CDR3 reads TGTGCCAGTCTGGGGGGACAGGGGACATACGAGCAGTACTTC.